The T cell receptor (beta chain) described here comes from a study of OX40 agonist ivuxolimab in advanced cancers. Study overall: A male proportion of approximately 80% was recorded, with mean age about 60 years and range 23 to 79. Study-level findings and limits: With doses of 0.1 to 3.0 mg/kg, CD4+ and CD8+ blood T cells had undergone clonal expansion by week 6.

CDR1 and CDR2 (germline): SGHTA, FQGNSA. The CDR3 contains 14 residues. J was trimmed by 5 bases and V by 5 bases; bases with no gene match: 3. TCRdb keeps only in-frame clones here, not all; method: immunoSEQ multiplex PCR. Here the sample spans about 100,000 clones, approximately 90% being singletons. Baseline was the first blood sampling point, followed by cycle 4 day 1 and cycle 7 day 1. A note on this clone: Its antigen is currently unknown.

The sequenced sample was CD4+ or CD8+ T cells sorted from blood, obtained in a trial of the OX40 agonist ivuxolimab. This receptor was taken from an adult with an advanced solid tumor such as melanoma, head and neck, liver or kidney cancer. The rearrangement joins TRBV7-2 to TRBJ1-5, with 10 nucleotides matching TRBD1. CDR3 in DNA: TGTGCCAGCAGCCCAGGGACAGGGGATCAGCCCCAGCATTTT. The encoded protein is CASSPGTGDQPQHF.